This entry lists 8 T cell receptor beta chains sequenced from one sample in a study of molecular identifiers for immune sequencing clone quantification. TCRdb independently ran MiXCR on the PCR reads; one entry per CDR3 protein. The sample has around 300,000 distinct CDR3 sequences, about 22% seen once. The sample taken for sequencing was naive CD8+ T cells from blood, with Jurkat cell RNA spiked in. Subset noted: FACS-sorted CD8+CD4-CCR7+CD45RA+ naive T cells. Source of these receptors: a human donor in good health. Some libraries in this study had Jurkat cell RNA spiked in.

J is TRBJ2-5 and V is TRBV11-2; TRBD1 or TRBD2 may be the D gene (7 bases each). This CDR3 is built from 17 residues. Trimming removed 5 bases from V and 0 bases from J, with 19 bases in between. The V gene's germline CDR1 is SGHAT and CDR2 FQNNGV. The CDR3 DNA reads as TGTGCCAGCAGCCAGGGGGGGGTCGGGGCTCACCAAGAGACCCAGTACTTC. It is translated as CASSQGGVGAHQETQYF.

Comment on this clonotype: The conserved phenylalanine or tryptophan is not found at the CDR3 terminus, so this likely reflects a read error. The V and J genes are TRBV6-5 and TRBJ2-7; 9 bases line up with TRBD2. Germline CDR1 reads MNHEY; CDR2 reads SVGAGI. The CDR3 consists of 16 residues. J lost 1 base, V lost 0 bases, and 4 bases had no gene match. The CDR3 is CASSYSPSGASYEQYS. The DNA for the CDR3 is TGTGCCAGCAGTTACTCGCCTAGCGGGGCATCCTACGAGCAGTACTCC.

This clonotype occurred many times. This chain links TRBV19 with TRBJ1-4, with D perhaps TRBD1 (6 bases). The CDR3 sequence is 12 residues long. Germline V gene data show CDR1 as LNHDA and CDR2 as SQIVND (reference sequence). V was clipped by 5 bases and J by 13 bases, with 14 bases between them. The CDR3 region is CASSHPDSSLFF. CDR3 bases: TGTGCCAGTAGTCACCCGGACAGCTCACTGTTTTTT.

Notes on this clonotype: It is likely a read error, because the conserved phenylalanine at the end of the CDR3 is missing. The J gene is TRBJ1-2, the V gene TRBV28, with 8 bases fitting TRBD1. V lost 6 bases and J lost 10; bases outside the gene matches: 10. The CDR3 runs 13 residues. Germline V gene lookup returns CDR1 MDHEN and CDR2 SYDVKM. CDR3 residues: CASSSYRGRVYTI. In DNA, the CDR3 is TGTGCCAGCAGCTCCTACAGGGGGAGGGTCTACACCATC.

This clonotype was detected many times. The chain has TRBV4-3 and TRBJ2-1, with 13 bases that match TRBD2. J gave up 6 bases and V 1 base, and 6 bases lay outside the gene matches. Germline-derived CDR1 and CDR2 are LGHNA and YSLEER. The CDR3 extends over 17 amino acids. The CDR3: CASSQGTSGGRANEQFF. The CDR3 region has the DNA TGCGCCAGCAGCCAAGGGACTAGCGGGGGAAGGGCCAATGAGCAGTTCTTC.

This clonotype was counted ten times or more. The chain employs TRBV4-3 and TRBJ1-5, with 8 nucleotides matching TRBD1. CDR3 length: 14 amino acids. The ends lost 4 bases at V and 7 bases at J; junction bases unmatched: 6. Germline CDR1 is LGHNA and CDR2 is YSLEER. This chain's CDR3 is CASSLDRVNQPQHF. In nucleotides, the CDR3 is TGCGCCAGCAGCCTGGACAGGGTCAACCAGCCCCAGCATTTT.

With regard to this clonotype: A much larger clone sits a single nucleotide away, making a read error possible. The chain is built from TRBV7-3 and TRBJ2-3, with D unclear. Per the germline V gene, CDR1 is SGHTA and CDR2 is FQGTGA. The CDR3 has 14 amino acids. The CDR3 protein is CAGSTIQDTDTQYF. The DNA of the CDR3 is TGTGCCGGCAGCACCATTCAAGACACAGATACGCAGTATTTT. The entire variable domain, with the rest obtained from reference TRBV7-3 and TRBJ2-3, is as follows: GAGVSQTPSNKVTEKGKYVELRCDPISGHTALYWYRQSLGQGPEFLIYFQGTGAADDSGLPNDRFFAVRPEGSVSTLKIQRTERGDSAVYLCAGSTIQDTDTQYFGPGTRLTVL.

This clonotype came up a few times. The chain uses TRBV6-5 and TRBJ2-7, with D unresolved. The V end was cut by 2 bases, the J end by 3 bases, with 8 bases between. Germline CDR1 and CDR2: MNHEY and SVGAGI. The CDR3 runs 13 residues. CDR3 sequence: CASSYAVNYEQYF. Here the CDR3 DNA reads TGTGCCAGCAGTTACGCTGTGAACTACGAGCAGTACTTC.